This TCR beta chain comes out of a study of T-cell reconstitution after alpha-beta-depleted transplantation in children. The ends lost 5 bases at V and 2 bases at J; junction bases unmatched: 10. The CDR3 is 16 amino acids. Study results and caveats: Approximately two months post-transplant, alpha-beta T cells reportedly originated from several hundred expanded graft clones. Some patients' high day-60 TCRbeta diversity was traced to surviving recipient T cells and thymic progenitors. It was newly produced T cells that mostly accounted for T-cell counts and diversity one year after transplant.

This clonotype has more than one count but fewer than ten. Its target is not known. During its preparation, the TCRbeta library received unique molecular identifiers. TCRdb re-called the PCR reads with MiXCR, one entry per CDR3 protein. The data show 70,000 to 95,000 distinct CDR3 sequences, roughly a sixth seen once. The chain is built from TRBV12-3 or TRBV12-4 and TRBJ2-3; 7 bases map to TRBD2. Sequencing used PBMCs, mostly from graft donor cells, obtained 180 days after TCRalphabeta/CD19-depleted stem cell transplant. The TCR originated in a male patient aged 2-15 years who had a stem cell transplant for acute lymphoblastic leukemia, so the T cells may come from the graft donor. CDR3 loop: CASSPDPGRVTDTQYF. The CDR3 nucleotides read TGTGCCAGCAGTCCCGACCCGGGGAGGGTCACAGATACGCAGTATTTT.